One and the same sample provided the 24 T cell receptor beta chains below, sequenced in a study of tumor-infiltrating lymphocytes in primary liver carcinoma. Researchers generated TCR beta cDNA from 500 ng of total RNA, relying on a constant-region primer. Construction of TCR beta libraries relied on three successive nested multiplex PCR rounds employing slightly modified ARM-PCR. The first two PCR rounds used TRBV1-TRBV30 forward primers with a C-beta reverse primer, around 10 cycles each. Using its own MiXCR run on the multiplex PCR reads, TCRdb lists one record per CDR3 protein. Of approximately 100,000 distinct CDR3 sequences listed, approximately 70% are singletons. Taking about 20-31 mg of unsorted bulk tissue, the authors co-extracted RNA and DNA. The material sequenced was liver tumor tissue from sampling region 2. Subset defined: tumor region T2, inferior pole. The receptor set was obtained from a woman in her sixties with primary liver carcinoma and hepatitis B virus infection.

This clonotype was seen just once. This CDR3 fails to terminate in the conserved phenylalanine or tryptophan, so it likely reflects a read error. The DNA is omitted, as the CDR3 cannot be located on it reliably, and the CDR3 follows TCRdb's listing. This chain links TRBV29-1 with TRBJ2-7; the table assigns TRBD2, which was not confirmed against the DNA. Germline V lookup: CDR1 SQVTM, CDR2 ANQGSEA. The CDR3 adds up to 16 amino acids, both ends counted. This CDR3 reads CRVVRTSGRPYYEHYS.

The table lists this clonotype with many counts. The rearrangement links TRBV12-3 or TRBV12-4 to TRBJ1-2; D is unclear. Trimming removed 6 bases at V and 5 bases at J, with 10 bases between. This CDR3 is 12 amino acids long. The CDR3 protein is CASSYTKYGYTF. The DNA for the CDR3 is TGTGCCAGCAGCTATACAAAGTATGGCTACACCTTC.

Concerning this clonotype: This may be a read error: a much more frequent sequence differs by one nucleotide. The chain links TRBV7-9 to TRBJ1-1; D gene uncertain. CDR1 SEHNR and CDR2 FQNEAQ come from the germline V gene (reference sequence). CDR3 length: 14 residues. This CDR3 reads CASNLMSENTEAFF. CDR3 coding DNA: TGTGCCAGCAACTTAATGTCAGAGAACACTGAAGCTTTCTTT.

On this clonotype itself: Mismatch with germline at one junction end may stem from a read error. This sequence joins TRBV6-5 and TRBJ2-7, with D possibly TRBD1 on 6 matching bases. The CDR3 consists of 14 residues. CDR1 MNHEY and CDR2 SVGAGI come from the germline V gene. The CDR3 sequence is CVSIFVGAAYEQYF. The CDR3 bases are TGTGTCAGCATCTTCGTGGGGGCGGCCTATGAGCAGTACTTC.

This clonotype was seen at least ten times. V usage is TRBV29-1 and J usage is TRBJ2-3; 13 nucleotides agree with TRBD2. V was clipped by 7 bases and J by 1 base; unmatched bases: 5. CDR3 size: 15 residues. Germline CDR1 reads SQVTM; CDR2 reads ANQGSEA. The CDR3 bases are TGCAGCGGGGTACTAGCGGGAGGGGGCACAGATACGCAGTATTTT. Translating it yields CSGVLAGGGTDTQYF.

V usage is TRBV6-1 and J usage is TRBJ2-1; 13 positions agree with TRBD2. Losses at the gene ends were 5 bases for V and 4 bases for J; bases not matched to a gene: 8. The CDR3 covers 17 residues. The germline CDR1 and CDR2 sequences are MNHNS and SASEGT. As DNA, the CDR3 is TGTGCCAGCAGTATCCAACTAGCGGGAGGGCCATACAATGAGCAGTTCTTC. This sequence encodes CASSIQLAGGPYNEQFF.

Note on this clonotype: This likely comes from a read error, as the CDR3 has no conserved phenylalanine or tryptophan at its end. The DNA is omitted, as the CDR3 cannot be located on it reliably, and the CDR3 follows TCRdb's listing. The chain couples TRBV11-2 to TRBJ2-7; the table calls TRBD1, which could not be checked here. Including both end residues, the CDR3 is 14 amino acids long. CDR1 and CDR2 (germline): SGHAT, FQNNGV. The CDR3 spells CASSYGTGPCEKYS.

The chain links TRBV29-1 to TRBJ2-3; 8 nucleotides agree with TRBD1. Germline lookup yields CDR1 SQVTM and CDR2 ANQGSEA. The CDR3 extends over 15 amino acids. The V gene end was trimmed by 7 bases and the J gene end by 0 bases; junction bases not matched to a gene: 9. In nucleotides, the CDR3 is TGCAGCGCCATGACAGGGGTCAGCAGCACAGATACGCAGTATTTT. Amino acid sequence: CSAMTGVSSTDTQYF.

This clonotype occurred once. A much bigger clone sits one base away, suggesting this may be a read error. The rearrangement uses TRBV5-1 and TRBJ2-1, with 8 bases aligning to TRBD1. Germline V gene data show CDR1 as SGHRS and CDR2 as YFSETQ. CDR3 length: 15 amino acids. J gave up 4 bases and V 4 bases, and 7 bases lay outside the gene matches. CDR3 nucleotides: TGCGCCAGCAGCCGGCACAGGGGGGAATACAATGAGCAGTTCTTC. It translates to CASSRHRGEYNEQFF.

The chain links TRBV11-2 to TRBJ2-7, with a possible D match to TRBD2 (6 bases). Germline CDR1 SGHAT, CDR2 FQNNGV. This CDR3 comprises 14 residues. Deletions cut 8 bases from V and 3 bases from J, with 17 bases between. The chain's CDR3 is CASLDPAGIYEQYF. The CDR3 DNA reads TGTGCCAGCTTAGACCCTGCGGGGATCTACGAGCAGTACTTC.

The chain links TRBV29-1 to TRBJ1-1, with TRBD1 matching 7 bases. The CDR3 runs to 13 residues. CDR1 and CDR2 (germline): SQVTM, ANQGSEA. The junction had 11 bases not matched to a gene; V was cut back by 6 bases and J by 7 bases. The CDR3 nucleotides read TGCAGCGTGCTGGCAGGGGGTGACATTGAAGCTTTCTTT. Its protein product is CSVLAGGDIEAFF.

In its sample, this clonotype was seen a few times. A read error may be the cause here, since a much bigger clone is one base away. This chain connects TRBV28 to TRBJ2-4; 8 bases align to TRBD2. The CDR3 covers 17 residues. Germline CDR1 is MDHEN and CDR2 is SYDVKM. CDR3 in DNA: TGTGCCAGCAGTTCTCCAGGACTAGCCATCAACAAAAACGTTCAGTACTTC. Translation: CASSSPGLAINKNVQYF.

In this sample, this clonotype turned up many times. The chain recombines TRBV10-3 with TRBJ1-4; D gene ambiguous. The germline CDR1 and CDR2 sequences are ENHRY and SYGVKD. Trimming shortened V by 4 bases and J by 0 bases, and 6 bases separated the two germline ends. This CDR3 comprises 14 residues. The CDR3 sequence is CAISAAATNEKLFF. CDR3 DNA: TGTGCCATCAGTGCAGCTGCAACTAATGAAAAACTGTTTTTT.

A note on this clonotype: A much larger clone is a single base away; this may be a read error. The genes are TRBV5-4 and TRBJ2-2; the D is unclear. There are 13 residues in the CDR3. The V gene lost 0 bases and the J gene lost 7 bases, with 7 bases spanning the gap. The germline CDR1 and CDR2 sequences are SGHNT and YYREEE (reference sequence). The CDR3 DNA sequence: TGTGCCAGCAGCTTGGCTTACATCGGGGAGCTGTTTTTT. It encodes CASSLAYIGELFF.

This clonotype is a singleton in its sample. The V gene is TRBV11-2, the J gene TRBJ1-2, with D unclear. The V end was cut by 5 bases, the J end by 8 bases, with 18 bases between. This CDR3 has 14 amino acids. Looked up from germline, CDR1 is SGHAT and CDR2 is FQNNGV. The CDR3 DNA follows: TGTGCCAGCAGCCCTCAATGGGGAGATATGGGCTACACCTTC. Translation: CASSPQWGDMGYTF.

In this sample, this clonotype turned up a few times. A much larger clone lies a single base off, so this may be a read error. The J gene is TRBJ2-7, the V gene TRBV6-1; no reliable D call. CDR1 is MNHNS and CDR2 is SASEGT in the germline V gene. The length of the CDR3 is 15 residues. The CDR3: CALKIYPDPSYKQYF. CDR3 nucleotides: TGTGCCCTAAAGATATATCCAGATCCGTCCTACAAGCAGTACTTC.

This clonotype has a count of ten or more. Here the CDR3 DNA reads TGTGCCAGCAGTCGAGAGCGGGGAGGCACAGATACGCAGTATTTT. As protein: CASSRERGGTDTQYF. The chain links TRBV28 to TRBJ2-3; TRBD2 aligns across 7 bases. The J segment lost 1 base and the V segment lost 5 bases, leaving 6 bases of the junction unmatched. The germline gives CDR1 MDHEN, CDR2 SYDVKM. This CDR3 spans 15 amino acids.

This clonotype occurred many times. V usage is TRBV5-4 and J usage is TRBJ2-1, with 10 bases identical to TRBD2. Looked up from germline, CDR1 is SGHNT and CDR2 is YYREEE (reference sequence). This CDR3 comprises 16 residues. Trimming at V came to 4 bases and at J to 10 bases, leaving 14 bases not matched to a gene. For the CDR3, the DNA is TGTGCCAGCAGCCCCCCTCGGAGCGGGAGGGTCAACGAGCAGTTCTTC. It yields the protein CASSPPRSGRVNEQFF.

The chain combines TRBV28 with TRBJ2-7, with 7 bases lining up with TRBD1. CDR1 is MDHEN, CDR2 SYDVKM, per germline. The CDR3 spans 13 residues. V gave up 8 bases and J gave up 3 bases; unmatched junction bases: 7. The CDR3 DNA reads TGTGCCAGCGTACAGGGGCGTCTCTACGAGCAGTACTTC. This encodes CASVQGRLYEQYF.

This chain connects TRBV7-8 to TRBJ1-5; D is ambiguous. The CDR3 extends over 14 amino acids. Germline assignment: CDR1 SGHVS and CDR2 FQNEAQ. Deletions cut 2 bases from V and 6 bases from J, with 11 bases between. CDR3 region: CASSLLAGVQPQHF. The CDR3 DNA follows: TGTGCCAGCAGCTTACTAGCTGGGGTTCAGCCCCAGCATTTT.

This clonotype was seen a handful of times. The chain links TRBV5-1 to TRBJ2-5, with D possibly TRBD1 on 6 matching bases. Trimming cost V 0 bases and J 3 bases, with 9 bases left between them. The CDR3 is 14 residues long. Looked up from germline, CDR1 is SGHRS and CDR2 is YFSETQ. CDR3 protein: CASSLGGGKETQYF. The DNA for the CDR3 is TGCGCCAGCAGCTTGGGAGGGGGAAAAGAGACCCAGTACTTC.

As concerns this clonotype: A read error is possible here, since a much larger clone lies one base away. The CDR3, as DNA: TGTGCCAGCATCCCAGGAGGGGGGGGGAACACCGCGGAGCTGTTTTTT. Amino acid sequence: CASIPGGGGNTAELFF. The V gene is TRBV7-8, the J gene TRBJ2-2; a possible D gene is TRBD2 (7 bases). This CDR3 has 16 amino acids. Per germline, CDR1 SGHVS and CDR2 FQNEAQ.

This clonotype was recorded once. A junction boundary mismatches the germline segment, possibly from a read error. The J gene is TRBJ2-1, the V gene TRBV12-5; a possible D gene is TRBD2 (5 bases). This CDR3 has 14 amino acids. Germline V lookup: CDR1 LGHNT, CDR2 FRNRAP. The CDR3 nucleotides read TGTGGTAGTGGTTTCGAGCTAGCTTACAATGAGCAGTTCTTC. Protein: CGSGFELAYNEQFF.

As for this clonotype: A clone one base away is much larger, so this may be a read error. The gene calls are TRBV6-5 and TRBJ2-6; either TRBD1 or TRBD2 may fit D (5 bases each). The CDR3 has 17 residues. The germline V and J ends were trimmed by 6 bases and 0 bases, with 15 bases remaining between them. Germline V gene sequence: CDR1 MNHEY, CDR2 SVGAGI. CDR3 sequence: CASRLGRTTSGANVLTF. Written as DNA, the CDR3 is TGTGCCAGCAGACTGGGACGGACCACCTCTGGGGCCAACGTCCTGACTTTC.